Below, 16 T cell receptor beta chains from the same sample are listed, as sequenced in a study of early T cells in non-severe SARS-CoV-2 infection. TCRdb recomputed calls from the 5' RACE reads with MiXCR, one row per CDR3 protein. The sample contains 80,000 to 100,000 distinct CDR3 sequences, 14% of which appear only once. Specimen: whole blood. These receptors all stem from an adult who was a healthcare worker with PCR-confirmed SARS-CoV-2 infection or an uninfected control (not recorded which).

This clonotype was observed many times. The V and J genes are TRBV7-8 and TRBJ2-5, with D uncertain. The germline V gene has CDR1 SGHVS and CDR2 FQNEAQ. V gave up 3 bases and J gave up 1 base, with 6 bases separating them. This CDR3 is built from 13 residues. The CDR3 nucleotides read TGTGCCAGCAGCTTTGGGGTCCAAGAGACCCAGTACTTC. Encoded protein: CASSFGVQETQYF.

This clonotype was detected many times. CDR3: CASSSATGTTEAFF. The DNA of the CDR3 is TGTGCCAGCAGCTCAGCGACAGGGACCACTGAAGCTTTCTTT. This chain connects TRBV7-9 to TRBJ1-1; 7 positions agree with TRBD1. Germline assignment: CDR1 SEHNR and CDR2 FQNEAQ (reference sequence). The CDR3 loop spans 14 amino acids. V shed 4 bases and J 4 bases; nucleotides not matched to a gene: 6.

V usage is TRBV20-1 and J usage is TRBJ2-1, with a tentative D call TRBD1 (6 bases). Germline V gene data show CDR1 as DFQATT and CDR2 as SNEGSKA (reference sequence). Trimming removed 3 bases at V and 7 bases at J, with 13 bases between. The CDR3 is made up of 13 amino acids. CDR3 sequence: CSASQDSLNEQFF. The CDR3 DNA reads TGCAGTGCTAGCCAGGACAGCTTGAATGAGCAGTTCTTC.

The rearrangement uses TRBV12-3 or TRBV12-4 and TRBJ1-1; no reliable D call. The CDR3 has 13 residues. V shed 7 bases and J shed 1 base, with 10 bases lying between them. DNA of the CDR3: TGTGCCAGCATCAAAAGGAGGAACACTGAAGCTTTCTTT. Translated: CASIKRRNTEAFF.

The genes are TRBV6-6 and TRBJ1-5; D uncertain. There are 14 residues in the CDR3. The V end was cut by 2 bases, the J end by 4 bases, with 9 bases between. Germline V gene sequence: CDR1 MNHNY, CDR2 SVGAGI (reference sequence). The CDR3 nucleotides are TGTGCCAGCAGTTACGACACACAGAATCAGCCCCAGCATTTT. Translating gives CASSYDTQNQPQHF.

This clonotype was counted ten times or more. This chain links TRBV7-2 with TRBJ2-1, with a tentative D call TRBD2 (6 bases). This CDR3 contains 15 residues. Germline CDR1 and CDR2: SGHTA and FQGNSA. V was pared by 6 bases and J by 8 bases, with 20 bases between. CDR3 sequence: CASRTKDYTKDEQFF. CDR3 coding DNA: TGTGCCAGCAGGACGAAGGACTACACGAAAGATGAGCAGTTCTTC.

This rearrangement joins TRBV28 to TRBJ2-1; TRBD1 aligns across 8 bases. The CDR3 extends over 14 amino acids. J was trimmed by 5 bases and V by 10 bases; bases with no gene match: 10. Germline V gives CDR1 MDHEN, CDR2 SYDVKM. The CDR3 region has the DNA TGTGCCACCAAGTTGGACAGGGACAACAATGAGCAGTTCTTC. Translating it yields CATKLDRDNNEQFF.

The gene calls are TRBV6-1 and TRBJ1-1; 8 nucleotides agree with TRBD1. This CDR3 is built from 15 residues. V was pared by 3 bases and J by 1 base, with 4 bases of the junction left unmatched. Germline V gene lookup returns CDR1 MNHNS and CDR2 SASEGT. The CDR3 spells CASSETGDWNTEAFF. CDR3 nucleotide sequence: TGTGCCAGCAGTGAGACAGGGGATTGGAACACTGAAGCTTTCTTT.

This clonotype was counted a few times. In DNA, the CDR3 is TGTGCCAGCGGGGGGGCAATAGCGGGAGAGACCCAGTACTTC. Translation gives CASGGAIAGETQYF. V usage is TRBV9 and J usage is TRBJ2-5, with D tentatively TRBD2 (7 bases). Germline V gene lookup returns CDR1 SGDLS and CDR2 YYNGEE. This CDR3 region has 14 residues. Trimming cost V 7 bases and J 4 bases, with 17 bases left between them.

This clonotype has just a few counts. The rearrangement uses TRBV5-1 and TRBJ2-3, with a tentative D call TRBD1 (5 bases). Germline V lookup: CDR1 SGHRS, CDR2 YFSETQ. V was shortened by 4 bases and J by 4 bases, with 10 bases between the two germline ends. The length of the CDR3 is 13 residues. The DNA for the CDR3 is TGCGCCAGCAGCCTAGGGGTGGCAGATACGCAGTATTTT. Translated: CASSLGVADTQYF.

Regarding this clonotype: Sequence at one end of the junction differs from germline and may be a read error. V and J are TRBV6-2 or TRBV6-3 and TRBJ1-1, with TRBD1 identical over 8 bases. This CDR3 contains 12 residues. Germline loops: CDR1 MNHEY, CDR2 SVGEGT. CDR3 loop: CARSYSDRAAFF. The CDR3 nucleotides are TGTGCCCGCAGTTACTCGGACAGGGCAGCTTTCTTT.

This clonotype appeared many times. The chain joins TRBV6-2 or TRBV6-3 to TRBJ2-1, with D unresolved. Trimming shortened V by 4 bases and J by 5 bases, and 9 bases separated the two germline ends. The CDR3 is 13 residues long. CDR1 MNHEY and CDR2 SVGEGT come from the germline V gene. CDR3 in DNA: TGTGCCAGCAGTTCTACAGAGAACAATGAGCAGTTCTTC. Translating gives CASSSTENNEQFF.

This clonotype is a singleton in its sample. The junction shows a germline mismatch at one end, possibly a read error. The chain couples TRBV4-3 to TRBJ2-7, with D possibly matching TRBD2 (6 bases). Germline V gives CDR1 LGHNA, CDR2 YSLEER. The CDR3 spans 14 residues. The CDR3 sequence: CASSQVWDSDEQYF. The CDR3 nucleotides are TGCGCCAGCAGCCAAGTATGGGACTCCGACGAGCAGTACTTC.

V is TRBV4-2 and J is TRBJ1-5; unclear D gene. Germline CDR1 is LGHNA and CDR2 is YNFKEQ. This CDR3 comprises 15 residues. V lost 1 base, J lost 2 bases, and 9 bases lay in between. CDR3 coding DNA: TGTGCCAGCAGCCAAGGGGTATGGGGCAATCAGCCCCAGCATTTT. Protein sequence: CASSQGVWGNQPQHF.

This clonotype was picked up a small number of times. The chain joins TRBV29-1 to TRBJ2-7; 11 bases are a match to TRBD1. V trimming: 6 bases; J trimming: 3 bases; junction bases outside the gene matches: 4. Germline V gives CDR1 SQVTM, CDR2 ANQGSEA. There are 13 residues in the CDR3. The CDR3 DNA reads as TGCAGCGTGGTGGGACAGGGGGTCTACGAGCAGTACTTC. Its translation: CSVVGQGVYEQYF.

The J gene is TRBJ1-6, the V gene TRBV6-2 or TRBV6-3; 9 bases line up with TRBD1. Losses at the gene ends were 6 bases for V and 8 bases for J; bases not matched to a gene: 5. Germline loops: CDR1 MNHEY, CDR2 SVGEGT. There are 14 residues in the CDR3. CDR3 nucleotide sequence: TGTGCCAGCAGGTGGACAGGGGAAGATTCACCCCTCCACTTT. This codes for CASRWTGEDSPLHF.